This T cell receptor (beta chain) is from a study of OX40 agonist ivuxolimab in advanced cancers. Study details: At approximately 80% male, the cohort had a mean age of 60 years, ranging from about 20 to 79. Findings of the study overall: The authors did not determine the antigen specificity of the expanded peripheral T cells.

A remark on this clone: Its antigen is not known.

Per germline, CDR1 MNHNS and CDR2 SASEGT. The CDR3 is 18 residues long. Trimming pared 1 base from V and 0 bases from J, leaving 19 bases between. Method: immunoSEQ multiplex PCR; TCRdb's copy keeps in-frame clones and lacks some. The repertoire holds more than 20,000 clones, with approximately 86% as singletons. The specimen comprised CD4+ or CD8+ T cells sorted from blood, sampled in a trial of the OX40 agonist ivuxolimab. The chain recombines TRBV6-1 with TRBJ2-7; D ambiguous. This TCR was recovered from an adult with an advanced solid tumor such as melanoma, head and neck, liver or kidney cancer. The CDR3 DNA follows: TGTGCCAGCAGTGAAGAACTCGCTCGGCAGGCCGACTCCTACGAGCAGTACTTC. Protein product: CASSEELARQADSYEQYF.